Below, 4 T cell receptor beta chains from the same sample are listed, as sequenced in a study of CD8+ T cells in alopecia areata. The treatment: oral pan-JAK inhibitor, 5-10 mg twice daily. Reverse transcribed after extraction, RNA yielded cDNA as the sequencing template. TCRdb's copy holds only in-frame clones and misses some; the assay was immunoSEQ multiplex PCR. The data show tens of thousands of clones, less than 70% seen once. The sequencing here drew on CD8+ T cells sorted from blood, taken at week 4, from a patient treated with tofacitinib. The source is a human donor with alopecia areata.

The chain links TRBV10-3 to TRBJ1-1; D may be TRBD1 (6 bases). The length of the CDR3 is 13 residues. Trimming removed 7 bases from V and 2 bases from J, with 11 bases in between. Germline CDR1 reads ENHRY; CDR2 reads SYGVKD. As DNA, the CDR3 is TGTGCCATCACCGAGGGACACAACACTGAAGCTTTCTTT. Its protein product is CAITEGHNTEAFF.

The V gene is TRBV30, the J gene TRBJ2-6; no clear D. Trimming took off 5 bases at V and 4 bases at J, with 9 bases between the two ends. Germline CDR1 reads GTSNPN; CDR2 reads SVGIG (reference sequence). The CDR3 loop spans 13 amino acids. CDR3 sequence (DNA): TGTGCCTGGGCCCAATCCGGGGCCAACGTCCTGACTTTC. The encoded protein is CAWAQSGANVLTF.

V gene TRBV11-2 combines with J gene TRBJ2-2; weak D call: TRBD2 (6 bases). This CDR3 region has 14 residues. Trimming took 4 bases from V and 3 from J, leaving 9 bases between them. Germline V CDR1 and CDR2: SGHAT, FQNNGV. CDR3 amino acids: CASSSGSYTGELFF. CDR3 in DNA: TGTGCCAGCAGCTCCGGGAGTTACACCGGGGAGCTGTTTTTT. Variable domain in full (rest from reference TRBV11-2 and TRBJ2-2): EAGVAQSPRYKIIEKRQSVAFWCNPISGHATLYWYQQILGQGPKLLIQFQNNGVVDDSQLPKDRFSAERLKGVDSTLKIQPAKLEDSAVYLCASSSGSYTGELFFGEGSRLTVL.

The chain combines TRBV4-1 with TRBJ2-7, with D perhaps TRBD1 (6 bases). Trimming removed 4 bases at V and 1 base at J, with 11 bases between. CDR3 length equals 14 residues. Germline V gives CDR1 MGHRA, CDR2 YSYEKL. For the CDR3, the DNA is TGCGCCAGCAGCCGGACAGTTGAGTCCTACGAGCAGTACTTC. Translated: CASSRTVESYEQYF.